Sequencing of this TCR beta chain was carried out in a study of shared clonotypes between healthy human individuals. Across the study: Used for every donor were three CD4 naive, three CD4 memory, two CD8 naive and one CD8 memory plate.

Overall study findings and caveats: It was the non-shared clonotypes that had lower generation probabilities than clonotypes shared by all four donors. Clonotypes that were shared across a few donors made up around 5% of naive CD4 clonotypes.

Of note for this clone: Its antigen is unknown.

The CDR3 runs to 13 residues. Losses at the gene ends were 7 bases for V and 8 bases for J; bases not matched to a gene: 11. CDR1 and CDR2 from the germline V gene are SQVTM and ANQGSEA. Assay used: immunoSEQ multiplex PCR; TCRdb lists only in-frame clones, some missing. Seen here are about 670,000 clones, 60% to 80% observed once, and the top ten hold under 2%. The receptor was derived from a woman aged 25 to 39 in good health. The chain joins TRBV29-1 to TRBJ1-2, with 9 bases lining up with TRBD1. The sequenced sample consisted of memory CD4+ T cells sorted from blood. Specified subset: CD45RA-negative fraction. The CDR3 here is CSDRTGDTMGYTF. The CDR3 DNA follows: TGCAGCGATCGGACAGGGGATACTATGGGCTACACCTTC.